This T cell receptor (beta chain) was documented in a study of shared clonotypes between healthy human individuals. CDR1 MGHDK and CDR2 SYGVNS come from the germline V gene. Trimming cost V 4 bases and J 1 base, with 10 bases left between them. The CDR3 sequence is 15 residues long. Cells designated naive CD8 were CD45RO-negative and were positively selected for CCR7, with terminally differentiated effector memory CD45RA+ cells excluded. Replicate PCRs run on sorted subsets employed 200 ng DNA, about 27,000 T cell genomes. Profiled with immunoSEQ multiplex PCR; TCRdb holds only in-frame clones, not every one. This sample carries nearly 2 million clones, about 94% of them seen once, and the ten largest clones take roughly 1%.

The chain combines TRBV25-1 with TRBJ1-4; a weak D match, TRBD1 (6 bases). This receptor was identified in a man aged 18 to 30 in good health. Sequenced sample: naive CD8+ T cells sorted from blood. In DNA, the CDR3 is TGTGCCAGCAGTGGACAGACAGGAACTAATGAAAAACTGTTTTTT. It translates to CASSGQTGTNEKLFF. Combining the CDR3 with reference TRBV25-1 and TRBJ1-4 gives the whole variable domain EADIYQTPRYLVIGTGKKITLECSQTMGHDKMYWYQQDPGMELHLIHYSYGVNSTEKGDLSSESTVSRIRTEHFPLTLESARPSHTSQYLCASSGQTGTNEKLFFGSGTQLSVL.